Listed below are T cell receptor beta chains from one sample, sequenced in a study of T cell responses to AZD1222 COVID-19 vaccine. TCRdb keeps only in-frame clones here, not all; method: immunoSEQ multiplex PCR. The sample lists around 66,000 clones, approximately 90% occurring once. Sample: peripheral blood, taken 28 days after the second dose of the MenACWY control vaccine. Receptors were obtained from an adult who received the MenACWY meningococcal vaccine as a control. Each CDR3 is given with its conserved first and last residue. The order of the fields is J gene, clone size, V gene, D gene, CDR3 DNA, CDR3 protein. D genes are given only for firm matches. The listing skips clone size in some rows; elsewhere it reads once, few, many or a size class.

J gene: TRBJ1-1; clone size: NA; V gene: TRBV5-1; D gene: NA; CDR3 DNA: TGCGCCAGCAGCTTTCGCCCTATGAACACTGAAGCTTTCTTT; CDR3 protein: CASSFRPMNTEAFF
J gene: TRBJ2-7; clone size: NA; V gene: TRBV2; D gene: TRBD1; CDR3 DNA: TGTGCCAGCAGCGGACAGGTATCCTACGAGCAGTACTTC; CDR3 protein: CASSGQVSYEQYF
J gene: TRBJ1-5; clone size: NA; V gene: TRBV4-3; D gene: TRBD1; CDR3 DNA: TGCGCCAGCAGCCAAAACCCAGGACAGGGGGGTCAGCCCCAGCATTTT; CDR3 protein: CASSQNPGQGGQPQHF
J gene: TRBJ1-5; clone size: NA; V gene: TRBV7-2; D gene: TRBD1; CDR3 DNA: TGTGCCAGCAGCATCGGGACAGGGAGAAATCAGCCCCAGCATTTT; CDR3 protein: CASSIGTGRNQPQHF
J gene: TRBJ2-3; clone size: NA; V gene: TRBV5-4; D gene: TRBD1; CDR3 DNA: TGTGCCAGCAGCTCCCACAGGGGGCGAAGGGATACGCAGTATTTT; CDR3 protein: CASSSHRGRRDTQYF
J gene: TRBJ1-5; clone size: NA; V gene: TRBV19; D gene: NA; CDR3 DNA: TGTGCCAGTAGTCCCCAGAAGTCTGGCAATCAGCCCCAGCATTTT; CDR3 protein: CASSPQKSGNQPQHF
J gene: TRBJ2-1; clone size: NA; V gene: TRBV28; D gene: TRBD2; CDR3 DNA: TGTGCCAGCAGTTCGTTGGGTAGCGGGAGATCCTACAATGAGCAGTTCTTC; CDR3 protein: CASSSLGSGRSYNEQFF
J gene: TRBJ1-2; clone size: NA; V gene: TRBV6-2/TRBV6-3; D gene: TRBD1; CDR3 DNA: TGTGCCAGCAGTTGGGGACAGGGCGGATCCTTC; CDR3 protein: CASSWGQGGSF
J gene: TRBJ1-1; clone size: NA; V gene: TRBV28; D gene: NA; CDR3 DNA: TGTGCCAGCAGCCTCGGGACCCAGGGGACTGAAGCTTTCTTT; CDR3 protein: CASSLGTQGTEAFF
J gene: TRBJ2-7; clone size: few; V gene: TRBV18; D gene: NA; CDR3 DNA: TGTGCCAGCTCACCACCGTCCCAGGGAAATTACGAGCAGTACTTC; CDR3 protein: CASSPPSQGNYEQYF
J gene: TRBJ2-3; clone size: NA; V gene: TRBV10-3; D gene: NA; CDR3 DNA: TGTGCCATCAGTCGAGGTTCCCAGCCCAGCACAGATACGCAGTATTTT; CDR3 protein: CAISRGSQPSTDTQYF
J gene: TRBJ2-7; clone size: few; V gene: TRBV7-6; D gene: NA; CDR3 DNA: TGTGCCAGCAGCTTAGTGGCAGGCACGTCCTACGAGCAGTACTTC; CDR3 protein: CASSLVAGTSYEQYF
J gene: TRBJ2-1; clone size: NA; V gene: TRBV30; D gene: NA; CDR3 DNA: TGTGCCTGGAGTCGGTCCTACAATGAGCAGTTCTTC; CDR3 protein: CAWSRSYNEQFF
J gene: TRBJ1-2; clone size: NA; V gene: TRBV30; D gene: NA; CDR3 DNA: TGTGCCTGGAGTTCCCAGGGTGGCTATGGCTACACCTTC; CDR3 protein: CAWSSQGGYGYTF
J gene: TRBJ2-2; clone size: NA; V gene: TRBV12-5; D gene: TRBD2; CDR3 DNA: TGTGCTAGTGGTTTGGTACCGGGACTAGCGCTTCCTCGATTCACCGGGGAGCTGTTTTTT; CDR3 protein: CASGLVPGLALPRFTGELFF
J gene: TRBJ2-1; clone size: NA; V gene: TRBV9; D gene: NA; CDR3 DNA: TGTGCCAGCAGCGTAGCAAGCGGCCTTGACTACAATGAGCAGTTCTTC; CDR3 protein: CASSVASGLDYNEQFF
J gene: TRBJ1-5; clone size: NA; V gene: TRBV6-2/TRBV6-3; D gene: NA; CDR3 DNA: TGTGCCAGCAACCCGGGGCGGGGGATTCATCAGCCCCAGCATTTT; CDR3 protein: CASNPGRGIHQPQHF
J gene: TRBJ2-1; clone size: NA; V gene: TRBV7-9; D gene: TRBD1; CDR3 DNA: TGTGCCAGCAGCCCCGGGACAGGGGCCTCCTACAATGAGCAGTTCTTC; CDR3 protein: CASSPGTGASYNEQFF
J gene: TRBJ2-3; clone size: NA; V gene: TRBV18; D gene: NA; CDR3 DNA: TGTGCCAGCTCACCGCGGAGGGACACGGACACAGATACGCAGTATTTT; CDR3 protein: CASSPRRDTDTDTQYF
J gene: TRBJ2-3; clone size: NA; V gene: TRBV19; D gene: NA; CDR3 DNA: TGTGCCAGTAGTGCTCTAGCGAGCACTAGCACAGATACGCAGTATTTT; CDR3 protein: CASSALASTSTDTQYF
J gene: TRBJ2-7; clone size: NA; V gene: TRBV7-6; D gene: TRBD1; CDR3 DNA: TGTGCCAGCAGCCCCGGGACAGTGATCTCCTACGAGCAGTACTTC; CDR3 protein: CASSPGTVISYEQYF
J gene: TRBJ2-3; clone size: NA; V gene: TRBV5-1; D gene: NA; CDR3 DNA: TGCGCCAGCAAAAGGAGACGTTCGGGCACAGATACGCAGTATTTT; CDR3 protein: CASKRRRSGTDTQYF
J gene: TRBJ1-2; clone size: NA; V gene: TRBV5-4; D gene: NA; CDR3 DNA: TGTGCCAGCAGCCCTGACAGGCTTGCTAACTATGGCTACACCTTC; CDR3 protein: CASSPDRLANYGYTF
J gene: TRBJ2-7; clone size: few; V gene: TRBV14; D gene: NA; CDR3 DNA: TGTGCCAGCAGCCCTCAGGGCTACGAGCAGTACTTC; CDR3 protein: CASSPQGYEQYF
J gene: TRBJ1-4; clone size: NA; V gene: TRBV3-1/TRBV3-2; D gene: TRBD1; CDR3 DNA: TGTGCCAGCAGCCAGGACAGGGCGGTTGAAAAACTGTTTTTT; CDR3 protein: CASSQDRAVEKLFF
J gene: TRBJ1-1; clone size: NA; V gene: TRBV29-1; D gene: TRBD1; CDR3 DNA: TGCAGCGTTGAGGGACAGCCGAACACTGAAGCTTTCTTT; CDR3 protein: CSVEGQPNTEAFF
J gene: TRBJ2-1; clone size: NA; V gene: TRBV5-4; D gene: NA; CDR3 DNA: TGTGCCAGCAGGCTCACTCAGGGTGATGAGCAGTTCTTC; CDR3 protein: CASRLTQGDEQFF
J gene: TRBJ1-4; clone size: NA; V gene: TRBV5-5; D gene: NA; CDR3 DNA: TGTGCCAGCAGCTTGGGGACGGACGCAACTAATGAAAAACTGTTTTTT; CDR3 protein: CASSLGTDATNEKLFF
J gene: TRBJ2-5; clone size: NA; V gene: TRBV9; D gene: TRBD2; CDR3 DNA: TGTGCCAGCAGCTCCAGGAGCGGGGAAGAGACCCAGTACTTC; CDR3 protein: CASSSRSGEETQYF
J gene: TRBJ2-3; clone size: NA; V gene: TRBV7-2; D gene: NA; CDR3 DNA: TGTGCCAGCAGACCGTCGGGATCAGATACGCAGTATTTT; CDR3 protein: CASRPSGSDTQYF
J gene: TRBJ1-5; clone size: NA; V gene: TRBV28; D gene: TRBD1; CDR3 DNA: TGTGCCAGCAGTTCGGACAGGGGTCAGCCCCAGCATTTT; CDR3 protein: CASSSDRGQPQHF
J gene: TRBJ2-1; clone size: NA; V gene: TRBV5-8; D gene: NA; CDR3 DNA: TGTGCCAGCAGCTCTTGGGCTATGACAACAATCAATGAGCAGTTCTTC; CDR3 protein: CASSSWAMTTINEQFF
J gene: TRBJ2-3; clone size: medium-sized; V gene: TRBV30; D gene: TRBD2; CDR3 DNA: TGTGCCTGGAGTCCTCCGGGCGGGGGGGCCACAGATACGCAGTATTTT; CDR3 protein: CAWSPPGGGATDTQYF
J gene: TRBJ2-7; clone size: NA; V gene: TRBV30; D gene: NA; CDR3 DNA: TGTGCCTGGAGTGTGGGTAGACCCTACGAGCAGTACTTC; CDR3 protein: CAWSVGRPYEQYF
J gene: TRBJ2-2; clone size: few; V gene: TRBV24-1; D gene: NA; CDR3 DNA: TGTGCCACCAGTGATCGGAGGAACACCGGGGAGCTGTTTTTT; CDR3 protein: CATSDRRNTGELFF
J gene: TRBJ2-7; clone size: NA; V gene: TRBV6-2/TRBV6-3; D gene: NA; CDR3 DNA: TGTGCCAGCAGTTACAGGCTAGATCAACGTCGGGAGCAGTACTTC; CDR3 protein: CASSYRLDQRREQYF
J gene: TRBJ2-7; clone size: NA; V gene: TRBV4-1; D gene: TRBD1; CDR3 DNA: TGCGCCAGCAGGCGGACAGGGGAGGACGAGCAGTACTTC; CDR3 protein: CASRRTGEDEQYF
J gene: TRBJ1-2; clone size: NA; V gene: TRBV9; D gene: NA; CDR3 DNA: TGTGCCAGCAGCGCCGACAGATATGGCTACACCTTC; CDR3 protein: CASSADRYGYTF
J gene: TRBJ2-5; clone size: NA; V gene: TRBV5-1; D gene: TRBD2; CDR3 DNA: TGCGCCAGCAGGCCCTACGGGACTAGCCCCCGGGCCCAGTACTTC; CDR3 protein: CASRPYGTSPRAQYF
J gene: TRBJ2-5; clone size: NA; V gene: TRBV28; D gene: NA; CDR3 DNA: TGTGCCAGCAGGGAGGGGACACGAGAGACCCAGTACTTC; CDR3 protein: CASREGTRETQYF
J gene: TRBJ2-1; clone size: NA; V gene: TRBV5-1; D gene: NA; CDR3 DNA: TGCGCCAGCAGCTTTGGGGGGAGCTCCTACAATGAGCAGTTCTTC; CDR3 protein: CASSFGGSSYNEQFF
J gene: TRBJ2-1; clone size: NA; V gene: TRBV4-3; D gene: TRBD2; CDR3 DNA: TGCGCCAGCAGCCAAGGATCCGGGGGGGCGGGGTCCTACAATGAGCAGTTCTTC; CDR3 protein: CASSQGSGGAGSYNEQFF
J gene: TRBJ1-3; clone size: NA; V gene: TRBV19; D gene: NA; CDR3 DNA: TGTGCCAGTAGTGGGCGGCTACTAGACTCTGGAAACACCATATATTTT; CDR3 protein: CASSGRLLDSGNTIYF
J gene: TRBJ1-6; clone size: NA; V gene: TRBV11-2; D gene: NA; CDR3 DNA: TGTGCCAGCAGCTACCGGGGGAATAATTCACCCCTCCACTTT; CDR3 protein: CASSYRGNNSPLHF